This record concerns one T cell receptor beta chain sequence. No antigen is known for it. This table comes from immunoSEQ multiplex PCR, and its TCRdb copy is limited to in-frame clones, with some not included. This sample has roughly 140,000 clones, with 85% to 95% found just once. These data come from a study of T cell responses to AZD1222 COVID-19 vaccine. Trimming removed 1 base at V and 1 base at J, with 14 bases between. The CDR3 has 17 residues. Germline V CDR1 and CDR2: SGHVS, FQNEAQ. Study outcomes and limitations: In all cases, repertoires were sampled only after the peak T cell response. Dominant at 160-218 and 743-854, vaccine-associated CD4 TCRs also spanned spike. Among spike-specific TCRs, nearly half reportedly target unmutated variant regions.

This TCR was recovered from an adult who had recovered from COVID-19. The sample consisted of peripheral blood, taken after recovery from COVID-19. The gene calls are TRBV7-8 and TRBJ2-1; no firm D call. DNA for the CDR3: TGTGCCAGCAGCTTAGGGCTTGTCGCATTATCCTACAATGAGCAGTTCTTC. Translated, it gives CASSLGLVALSYNEQFF.